The sample holds one count of the clone carrying this T cell receptor beta chain. No antigen is known for it. TCRdb itself ran the 5' RACE reads through MiXCR, one entry per CDR3 protein. Here the sample spans nearly 250,000 distinct CDR3 sequences, roughly 32% being singletons. The V gene lost 8 bases and the J gene lost 2 bases, with 11 bases spanning the gap. The CDR3 is made up of 13 amino acids. CDR1 and CDR2 (germline): WNHNN, SYGVQD (reference sequence). These data originate in a study of CD8 T cells in ankylosing spondylitis. Study-wide findings and caveats: Matched synovial fluid from ankylosing spondylitis patients was reported to be enriched for disease-linked clones. Apparently characteristic of ankylosing spondylitis blood was a TCR beta motif (eight highly homologous variants).

The source is a male donor with ankylosing spondylitis or in good health (not recorded which). This chain connects TRBV10-1 to TRBJ2-3; D ambiguous. Sequenced: blood, either unsorted or a sorted T cell fraction (not recorded which). The CDR3 DNA is TGCGCCAGCGCCGTACGAAACACAGATACGCAGTATTTT. Its translation is CASAVRNTDTQYF.